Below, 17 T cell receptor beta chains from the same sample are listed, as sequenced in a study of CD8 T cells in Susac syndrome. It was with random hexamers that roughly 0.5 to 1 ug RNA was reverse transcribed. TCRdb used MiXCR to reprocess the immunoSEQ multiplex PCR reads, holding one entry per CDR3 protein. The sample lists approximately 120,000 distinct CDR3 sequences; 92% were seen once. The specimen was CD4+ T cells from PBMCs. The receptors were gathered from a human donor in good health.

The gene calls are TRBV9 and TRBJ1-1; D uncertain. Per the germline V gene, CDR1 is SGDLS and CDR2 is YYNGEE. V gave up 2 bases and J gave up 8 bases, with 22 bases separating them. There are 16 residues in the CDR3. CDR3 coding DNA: TGTGCCAGCAGCGTGAACCGGGAAAGAATAGGGATGGAAGCTTTCTTT. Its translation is CASSVNRERIGMEAFF.

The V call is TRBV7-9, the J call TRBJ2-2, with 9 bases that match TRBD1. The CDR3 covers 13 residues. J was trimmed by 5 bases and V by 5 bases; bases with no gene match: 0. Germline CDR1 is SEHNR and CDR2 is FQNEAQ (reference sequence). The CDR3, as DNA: TGTGCCAGCAGCGGGACAGGGACCGGGGAGCTGTTTTTT. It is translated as CASSGTGTGELFF.

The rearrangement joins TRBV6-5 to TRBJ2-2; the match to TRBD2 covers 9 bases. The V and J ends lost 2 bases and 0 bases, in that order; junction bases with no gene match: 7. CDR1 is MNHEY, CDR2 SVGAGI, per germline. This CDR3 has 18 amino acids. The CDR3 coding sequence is TGTGCCAGCAGTTACAGGGCGGGGGGGGCCACGAACACCGGGGAGCTGTTTTTT. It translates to CASSYRAGGATNTGELFF.

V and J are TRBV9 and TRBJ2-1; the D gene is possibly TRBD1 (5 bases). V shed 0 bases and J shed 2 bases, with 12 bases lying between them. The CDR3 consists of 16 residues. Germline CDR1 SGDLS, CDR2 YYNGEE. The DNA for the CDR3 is TGTGCCAGCAGCGTAGTGTGGGGCGGAGCCTACAATGAGCAGTTCTTC. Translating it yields CASSVVWGGAYNEQFF.

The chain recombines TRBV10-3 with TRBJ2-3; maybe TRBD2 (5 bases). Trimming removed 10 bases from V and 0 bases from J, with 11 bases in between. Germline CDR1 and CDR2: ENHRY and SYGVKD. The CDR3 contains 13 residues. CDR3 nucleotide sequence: TGTGCCACCCGGGGATCAAGCACAGATACGCAGTATTTT. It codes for CATRGSSTDTQYF.

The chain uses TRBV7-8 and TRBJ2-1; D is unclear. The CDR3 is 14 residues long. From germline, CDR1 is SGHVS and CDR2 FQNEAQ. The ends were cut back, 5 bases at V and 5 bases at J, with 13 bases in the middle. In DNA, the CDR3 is TGTGCCAGCAGCCTGGGGTCTGGGAACAATGAGCAGTTCTTC. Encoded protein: CASSLGSGNNEQFF.

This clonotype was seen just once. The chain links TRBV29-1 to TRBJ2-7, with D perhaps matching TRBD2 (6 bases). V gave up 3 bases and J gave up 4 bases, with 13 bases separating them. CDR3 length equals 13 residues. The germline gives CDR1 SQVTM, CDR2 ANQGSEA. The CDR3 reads CSVEGGELYEQYF. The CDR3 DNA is TGCAGCGTTGAGGGGGGAGAGTTGTACGAGCAGTACTTC.

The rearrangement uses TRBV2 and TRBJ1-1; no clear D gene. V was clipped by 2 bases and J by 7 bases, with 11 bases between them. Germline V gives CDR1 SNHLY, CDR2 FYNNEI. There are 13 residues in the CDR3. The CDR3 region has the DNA TGTGCCAGCAGTGAAAGGGAACGCGGTGAAGCTTTCTTT. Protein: CASSERERGEAFF.

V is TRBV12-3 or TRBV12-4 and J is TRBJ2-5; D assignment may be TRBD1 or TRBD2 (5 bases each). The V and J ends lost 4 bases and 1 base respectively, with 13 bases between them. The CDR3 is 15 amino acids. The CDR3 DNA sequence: TGTGCCAGCAGTTCGCAGGGAGAGGGCCAAGAGACCCAGTACTTC. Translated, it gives CASSSQGEGQETQYF.

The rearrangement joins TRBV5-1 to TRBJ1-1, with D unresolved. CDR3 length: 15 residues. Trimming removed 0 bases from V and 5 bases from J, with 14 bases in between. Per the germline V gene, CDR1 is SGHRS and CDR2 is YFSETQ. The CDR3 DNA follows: TGCGCCAGCAGCTTGGAGTCGGGTGTAGTGACTGAAGCTTTCTTT. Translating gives CASSLESGVVTEAFF.

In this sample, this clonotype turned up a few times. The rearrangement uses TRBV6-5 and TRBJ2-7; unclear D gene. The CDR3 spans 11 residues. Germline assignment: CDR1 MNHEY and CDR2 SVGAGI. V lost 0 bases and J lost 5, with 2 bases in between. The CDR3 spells CASSYSNEQYF. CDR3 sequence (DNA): TGTGCCAGCAGTTACTCGAACGAGCAGTACTTC.

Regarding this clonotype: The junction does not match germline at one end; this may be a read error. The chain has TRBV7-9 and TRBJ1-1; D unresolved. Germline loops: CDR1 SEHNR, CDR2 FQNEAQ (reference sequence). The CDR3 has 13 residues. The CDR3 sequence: CASILVEGSEAFF. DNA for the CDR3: TGTGCCAGCATCTTAGTTGAAGGTTCTGAAGCTTTCTTT.

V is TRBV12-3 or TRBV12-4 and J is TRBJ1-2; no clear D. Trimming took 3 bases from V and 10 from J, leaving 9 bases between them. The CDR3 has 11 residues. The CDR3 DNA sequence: TGTGCCAGCAGTTTTGGCCGATACTACACCTTC. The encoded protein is CASSFGRYYTF.

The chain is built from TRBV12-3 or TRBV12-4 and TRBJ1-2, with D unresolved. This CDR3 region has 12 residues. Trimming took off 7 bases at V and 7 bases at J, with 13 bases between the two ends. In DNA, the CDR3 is TGTGCCAGCACGAGGGTTTCATCTGGCTACACCTTC. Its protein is CASTRVSSGYTF.

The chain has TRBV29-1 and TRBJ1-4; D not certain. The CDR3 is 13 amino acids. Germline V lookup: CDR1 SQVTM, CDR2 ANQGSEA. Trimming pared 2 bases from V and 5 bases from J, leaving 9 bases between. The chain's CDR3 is CSVEFSENEKLFF. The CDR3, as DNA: TGCAGCGTTGAATTTTCGGAAAATGAAAAACTGTTTTTT.

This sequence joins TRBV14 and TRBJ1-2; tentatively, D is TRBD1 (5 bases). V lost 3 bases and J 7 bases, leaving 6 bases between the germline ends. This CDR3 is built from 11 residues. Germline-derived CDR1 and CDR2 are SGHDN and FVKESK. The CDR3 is CASSQGTGYTF. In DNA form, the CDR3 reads TGTGCCAGCAGCCAGGGGACTGGCTACACCTTC.

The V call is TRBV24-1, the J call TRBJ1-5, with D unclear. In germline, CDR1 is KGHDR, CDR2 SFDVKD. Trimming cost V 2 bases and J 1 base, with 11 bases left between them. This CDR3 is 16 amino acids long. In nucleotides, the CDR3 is TGTGCCACCAGTGATTCGCGGAAAGGCAGCAATCAGCCCCAGCATTTT. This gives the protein CATSDSRKGSNQPQHF.